The clone carrying this TCR beta chain was seen many times. Antigen specificity is unknown. This entry belongs to a study of T cell repertoires in cytomegalovirus infection. Whole-study context: CMV infection and matching HLA type were both indicated by public TCR beta signatures.

TCRdb reprocessed the reads via MiXCR and lists one record per CDR3 protein. Here the sample spans roughly 500,000 distinct CDR3 sequences, 33% being singletons. The CDR3 has 17 residues. V trimming: 5 bases; J trimming: 4 bases; junction bases outside the gene matches: 9. Germline-derived CDR1 and CDR2 are SGHTA and FQGNSA. The material was cultured PBMCs, obtained from culture after CMV antigen stimulation. The chain uses TRBV7-2 and TRBJ2-2; TRBD2 matches at 11 bases. The TCR comes from a human donor in good health (CMV status not recorded). Some clones in this sample may be carry-over from other donors' samples. As DNA, the CDR3 is TGTGCCAGCAGCCCTGTTAGCGGGAGGGCGGTCACCGGGGAGCTGTTTTTT. It encodes CASSPVSGRAVTGELFF.